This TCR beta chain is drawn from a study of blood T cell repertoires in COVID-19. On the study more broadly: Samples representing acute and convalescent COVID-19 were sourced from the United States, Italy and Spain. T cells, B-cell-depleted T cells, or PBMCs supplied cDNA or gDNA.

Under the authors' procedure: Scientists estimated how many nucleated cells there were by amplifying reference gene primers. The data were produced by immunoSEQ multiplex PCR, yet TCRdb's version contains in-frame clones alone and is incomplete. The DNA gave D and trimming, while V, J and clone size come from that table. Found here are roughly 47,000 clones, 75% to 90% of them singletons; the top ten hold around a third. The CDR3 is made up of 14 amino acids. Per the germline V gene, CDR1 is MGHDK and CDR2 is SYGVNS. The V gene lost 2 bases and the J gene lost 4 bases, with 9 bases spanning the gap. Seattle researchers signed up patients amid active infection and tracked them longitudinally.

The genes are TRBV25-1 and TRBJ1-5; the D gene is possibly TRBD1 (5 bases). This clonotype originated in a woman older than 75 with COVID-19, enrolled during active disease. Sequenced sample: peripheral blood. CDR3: CASSEQGSNQPQHF. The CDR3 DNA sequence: TGTGCCAGCAGTGAACAGGGCAGTAATCAGCCCCAGCATTTT.